Below, 23 T cell receptor beta chains from the same sample are listed, as sequenced in a study of glioma-infiltrating T cells. Amplification of TCR alpha and beta CDR3 regions from RNA used iRepertoire nested multiplex PCR. TCRdb analysed the multiplex PCR reads with MiXCR anew, one entry per CDR3 protein. This table has about 400,000 distinct CDR3 sequences, about 40% appearing once. The sequencing sample was made of glioma tissue, nonneoplastic brain tissue, or PBMCs (not recorded which). The receptor set was obtained from a human donor with low-grade glioma or glioblastoma, undergoing nonglioma brain surgery, or in good health (not recorded which).

The sample holds many counts of this clonotype. The chain carries TRBV6-1 and TRBJ2-1; D remains ambiguous. The CDR3 consists of 11 residues. In germline, CDR1 is MNHNS, CDR2 SASEGT. Trimming removed 4 bases at V and 10 bases at J, with 8 bases between. CDR3 nucleotides: TGTGCCAGCAGTGCCAGTGGCGAGCAGTTCTTC. Protein sequence: CASSASGEQFF.

The rearrangement joins TRBV4-3 to TRBJ2-5; TRBD2 agrees at 8 bases. The V gene end was trimmed by 0 bases and the J gene end by 7 bases; junction bases not matched to a gene: 13. The CDR3 totals 17 residues. Germline assignment: CDR1 LGHNA and CDR2 YSLEER. CDR3 region: CASSQELSEREFVTQYF. The CDR3 region has the DNA TGCGCCAGCAGCCAAGAGTTGAGTGAGCGGGAGTTCGTGACCCAGTACTTC.

As for this clonotype: A junction boundary mismatches the germline segment, possibly from a read error. The chain combines TRBV24-1 with TRBJ2-1, with D perhaps TRBD1 or TRBD2 (5 bases each). CDR1 and CDR2 (germline): KGHDR, SFDVKD. This CDR3 is 15 amino acids long. CDR3 bases: TGTGCCACCAGTGGGGGCGGAGGCTCCTACAATGAGCAGCTCTTC. Translating gives CATSGGGGSYNEQLF.

This clonotype ranks as medium-sized. The chain joins TRBV27 to TRBJ1-6; D is perhaps TRBD1 (6 bases). Trimming pared 2 bases from V and 7 bases from J, leaving 12 bases between. This CDR3 is 15 amino acids long. Germline CDR1 is MNHEY and CDR2 is SMNVEV (reference sequence). The chain's CDR3 is CASSLRAGANSPLHF. CDR3 bases: TGTGCCAGCAGTTTAAGGGCAGGGGCGAATTCACCCCTCCACTTT.

This clonotype was seen ten or more times. V usage is TRBV20-1 and J usage is TRBJ2-4; 11 bases align to TRBD1. Germline V gives CDR1 DFQATT, CDR2 SNEGSKA (reference sequence). V dropped 5 bases and J dropped 3; count of bases not matched to a gene: 0. The CDR3 has 13 amino acids. CDR3: CSAGTGGKNIQYF. The CDR3 nucleotides read TGCAGTGCTGGGACAGGGGGCAAAAACATTCAGTACTTC.

For the CDR3, the DNA is TGTGCCAGCAGTTACGGCAGGGGCAATCAGCCCCAGCATTTT. Encoded protein: CASSYGRGNQPQHF. The chain carries TRBV6-6 and TRBJ1-5; TRBD1 is a possible D gene (5 bases). In germline, CDR1 is MNHNY, CDR2 SVGAGI (reference sequence). This CDR3 is built from 14 residues. The ends were cut back, 2 bases at V and 2 bases at J, with 7 bases in the middle.

In regard to this clonotype: Sequence at one end of the junction differs from germline and may be a read error. The chain links TRBV20-1 to TRBJ2-7; 7 nucleotides align to TRBD2. The CDR3 contains 16 residues. CDR1 and CDR2 (germline): DFQATT, SNEGSKA (reference sequence). Here the CDR3 reads CSARDPPRLAPYDQYF. CDR3 coding DNA: TGCAGTGCTAGAGACCCCCCGAGACTAGCCCCCTACGATCAGTACTTC.

This clonotype showed up many times. The V gene is TRBV2, the J gene TRBJ2-4; D is perhaps TRBD2 (6 bases). Trimming stripped 6 bases from V and 2 bases from J, with 11 bases between. Looked up from germline, CDR1 is SNHLY and CDR2 is FYNNEI. The CDR3 runs 14 residues. The CDR3 region is CASSRLVSKNIQYF. The CDR3 DNA is TGTGCCAGCAGCCGACTAGTGTCCAAAAACATTCAGTACTTC.

This sequence joins TRBV11-2 and TRBJ2-5; D may be TRBD1 (6 bases). Germline V gene sequence: CDR1 SGHAT, CDR2 FQNNGV. CDR3 size: 15 residues. V lost 1 base and J 4 bases, leaving 13 bases between the germline ends. The CDR3 nucleotides read TGTGCCAGCAGCTTAGCGGCAGGGGCGATAGAGACCCAGTACTTC. This translates into CASSLAAGAIETQYF.

This clonotype was counted at least ten times. The rearrangement joins TRBV6-1 to TRBJ1-3; D is ambiguous. V was trimmed by 5 bases and J by 0 bases, leaving 8 bases between them. CDR1 and CDR2 (germline): MNHNS, SASEGT. The CDR3 consists of 14 residues. The CDR3 bases are TGTGCCAGCAGTTTGACGGGCTCTGGAAACACCATATATTTT. This encodes CASSLTGSGNTIYF.

This clonotype was observed a few times. This sequence joins TRBV7-6 and TRBJ2-3; D is uncertain. CDR1 is SGHVS and CDR2 is FNYEAQ in the germline V gene. V lost 4 bases, J lost 4 bases, and 6 bases lay in between. There are 12 residues in the CDR3. The CDR3 sequence is CASSSQADTQYF. CDR3 DNA sequence: TGTGCCAGCAGCTCGCAGGCAGATACGCAGTATTTT.

The chain has TRBV18 and TRBJ1-5; no clear D. V was trimmed by 4 bases and J by 3 bases, leaving 13 bases between them. This CDR3 has 15 amino acids. CDR1 and CDR2 from the germline V gene are KGHSH and LQKENI. CDR3 sequence reads: CASSLNGRINQPQHF. CDR3 nucleotide sequence: TGTGCCAGCTCACTTAACGGGAGAATCAATCAGCCCCAGCATTTT.

The gene calls are TRBV9 and TRBJ1-4, with TRBD1 matching over 9 bases. CDR3 length: 16 amino acids. The trim removed 0 bases at V and 6 bases at J, leaving 6 bases unmatched. CDR1 and CDR2 (germline): SGDLS, YYNGEE. CDR3 region: CASSVADRGVDEKLFF. The CDR3 nucleotides are TGTGCCAGCAGCGTAGCGGACAGGGGAGTGGATGAAAAACTGTTTTTT.

A note on this clonotype: The CDR3 does not close with the conserved phenylalanine or tryptophan, likely indicating a read error. This chain joins TRBV14 and TRBJ2-2; maybe TRBD2 (5 bases). The CDR3 contains 16 residues. V was shortened by 4 bases and J by 0 bases, with 12 bases between the two germline ends. Per germline, CDR1 SGHDN and CDR2 FVKESK. DNA for the CDR3: TGTGCCAGCAGCCGGACCGGGATTACGAACACCGGGGAGCTGTTTCTT. This gives the protein CASSRTGITNTGELFL.

The sample holds one count of this clonotype. At one boundary the junction diverges from the germline segment, which might be a read error. This sequence joins TRBV27 and TRBJ2-7; no clear D. The CDR3 consists of 13 residues. Germline V CDR1 and CDR2: MNHEY, SMNVEV (reference sequence). The CDR3 loop reads CVSSPWLPYEQYF. In DNA, the CDR3 is TGTGTCAGCAGTCCATGGCTTCCCTACGAGCAGTACTTC.

As regards this clonotype: A much larger clone lies a single base off, so this may be a read error. The chain is built from TRBV28 and TRBJ1-1; TRBD1 agrees at 7 bases. This CDR3 is 13 amino acids long. The germline V gene has CDR1 MDHEN and CDR2 SYDVKM. For the CDR3, the DNA is TGTGTCAGCAGTTTAAGGGGGCGTATTGAAGCTTTCTTT. Translating it yields CVSSLRGRIEAFF. Full variable domain (remainder filled in from reference TRBV28 and TRBJ1-1): DVKVTQSSRYLVKRTGEKVFLECVQDMDHENMFWYRQDPGLGLRLIYFSYDVKMKEKGDIPEGYSVSREKKERFSLILESASTNQTSMYLCVSSLRGRIEAFFGQGTRLTVV.

This clonotype appeared a few times. This rearrangement joins TRBV6-1 to TRBJ2-1; D gene ambiguous. Per the germline V gene, CDR1 is MNHNS and CDR2 is SASEGT. Trimming took off 6 bases at V and 2 bases at J, with 26 bases between the two ends. This CDR3 is built from 19 residues. CDR3 bases: TGTGCCAGCAGCCAGAATCTGAACCTATTGAATAATGCCTACAATGAGCAGTTCTTC. Translating gives CASSQNLNLLNNAYNEQFF.

Details on this clonotype: The conserved phenylalanine or tryptophan is not found at the CDR3 terminus, so this likely reflects a read error. This rearrangement joins TRBV12-3 or TRBV12-4 to TRBJ1-2; possible D gene TRBD1, 5 bases. V was clipped by 6 bases and J by 0 bases, with 14 bases between them. This CDR3 is 15 amino acids long. CDR3 loop: CASRGLLPANYGYTL. CDR3 sequence (DNA): TGTGCCAGCAGGGGACTCTTACCAGCTAACTATGGCTACACCCTC.

This clonotype occurred many times. The chain recombines TRBV27 with TRBJ2-7, with D possibly matching TRBD2 (6 bases). The germline V gene encodes CDR1 MNHEY and CDR2 SMNVEV (reference sequence). There are 15 residues in the CDR3. Trimming took 2 bases from V and 3 from J, leaving 14 bases between them. The CDR3 loop is CASSLGTGAGYEQYF. For the CDR3, the DNA is TGTGCCAGCAGTTTAGGAACGGGAGCGGGCTACGAGCAGTACTTC.

This clonotype showed up many times. The chain recombines TRBV28 with TRBJ2-4, with TRBD2 identical over 8 bases. Looked up from germline, CDR1 is MDHEN and CDR2 is SYDVKM. The CDR3 has 14 residues. The junction had 8 bases not matched to a gene; V was cut back by 6 bases and J by 7 bases. This chain's CDR3 is CASSYSGSGNIQYF. Here the CDR3 DNA reads TGTGCCAGCAGCTACAGCGGGAGTGGGAACATTCAGTACTTC.

The chain combines TRBV6-2 or TRBV6-3 with TRBJ2-1, with TRBD2 matching 13 bases. Germline CDR1 reads MNHEY; CDR2 reads SVGEGT. This CDR3 spans 14 amino acids. V lost 4 bases and J lost 14; bases outside the gene matches: 8. The CDR3 spells CASSSGLAGDWKFF. The DNA for the CDR3 is TGTGCCAGCAGTTCCGGACTAGCGGGAGATTGGAAGTTCTTC.

The rearrangement links TRBV24-1 to TRBJ2-7; the match to TRBD1 covers 10 bases. The last part of the DNA fits TRBJ2-5 better; the J call may be wrong. This CDR3 is built from 18 residues. In germline, CDR1 is KGHDR, CDR2 SFDVKD. CDR3 sequence reads: CATSDFGRTGGGLETQYF. CDR3 coding DNA: TGTGCCACCAGTGATTTTGGAAGGACAGGGGGAGGCTTGGAGACCCAGTACTTC.

This clonotype came up many times. The chain uses TRBV6-2 or TRBV6-3 and TRBJ2-7; possible D gene TRBD2, 5 bases. Trimming removed 5 bases from V and 3 bases from J, with 14 bases in between. The germline V gene has CDR1 MNHEY and CDR2 SVGEGT. The CDR3 loop spans 14 amino acids. The CDR3 DNA reads TGTGCCAGCAGTCATGGTAGCGCAAACTACGAGCAGTACTTC. The encoded protein is CASSHGSANYEQYF.